This T cell receptor (beta chain) was captured in a study of immune characterization of retroperitoneal liposarcoma. MiXCR, run by TCRdb on the PCR reads, gives a single entry per CDR3 protein. Of more than 6,000 distinct CDR3 sequences in the sample, roughly 30% were seen once. Germline V gene data show CDR1 as MNHNS and CDR2 as SASEGT. Trimming stripped 5 bases from V and 3 bases from J, with 10 bases between. The CDR3 is 13 residues long. The chain is built from TRBV6-1 and TRBJ1-1, with TRBD1 as a possible D gene (5 bases). The material sequenced was blood. The TCR comes from a male donor with retroperitoneal liposarcoma. The CDR3 sequence is CASSTGVYTEAFF. The DNA for the CDR3 is TGTGCCAGCAGTACGGGGGTTTACACTGAAGCTTTCTTT.